This T cell receptor (beta chain) was sequenced during a study of blood T cell repertoires in COVID-19. Study information: COVID-19 samples collected from the United States, Italy and Spain covered acute and convalescent phases.

Per the study methods: Estimation of nucleated cell counts was performed using reference gene primer amplification. Only in-frame clones appear in the TCRdb table, and some are missing; sequencing was by immunoSEQ multiplex PCR. V and J calls plus clone size are reproduced from that table; the DNA served to infer D and trimming. The sample yields about 130,000 clones, roughly 74% seen once. This clonotype originated in a man between 60 and 75 years old with acute or convalescent COVID-19. Source material: peripheral blood.

CDR3 DNA: TGTGCCACCAGCAGATTTCCCCGTGGTCAGTCAAGCTACACCTTC. It translates to CATSRFPRGQSSYTF. V usage is TRBV15 and J usage is TRBJ1-2; D not certain. V gave up 2 bases and J gave up 9 bases, with 19 bases separating them. CDR3 length equals 15 residues. CDR1 is LNHNV, CDR2 YYDKDF, per germline (reference sequence).